The next 31 T cell receptor beta chains were all read from a single sample in a study of blood T cell repertoires in COVID-19. TCRdb keeps only in-frame clones here, not all; method: immunoSEQ multiplex PCR. The sample has a few hundred thousand clones, around 90% seen once. Sequencing was carried out using PBMCs or T cells enriched from blood (not recorded which). These receptors were collected from a young woman with acute COVID-19.

V gene TRBV27 combines with J gene TRBJ2-1; TRBD2 matches 7 bases. J lost 7 bases, V lost 8 bases, and 11 bases had no gene match. This CDR3 has 14 residues. Germline CDR1 MNHEY, CDR2 SMNVEV (reference sequence). CDR3 sequence reads: CASGGGTEGNEQFF. CDR3 nucleotides: TGTGCCAGCGGGGGAGGGACGGAGGGTAATGAGCAGTTCTTC.

The chain uses TRBV29-1 and TRBJ2-3, with D possibly being TRBD2 (6 bases). The CDR3 covers 16 residues. V gave up 0 bases and J gave up 1 base, with 14 bases separating them. Germline CDR1 and CDR2: SQVTM and ANQGSEA. DNA for the CDR3: TGCAGCGTTGAAGATTTGGGGGGAAGTCGCACAGATACGCAGTATTTT. This translates into CSVEDLGGSRTDTQYF.

Remarks on this clone: Other DNA sequences in the sample encode the same CDR3. This rearrangement joins TRBV2 to TRBJ2-3, with 9 bases identical to TRBD2. Germline V lookup: CDR1 SNHLY, CDR2 FYNNEI. V gave up 1 base and J gave up 3 bases; unmatched junction bases: 2. The CDR3 runs to 15 residues. The DNA of the CDR3 is TGTGCCAGCAGTGAAGGTCTAGCGGGGACAGATACGCAGTATTTT. This gives the protein CASSEGLAGTDTQYF.

This clone was counted a few times. The chain is built from TRBV11-3 and TRBJ1-1; TRBD1 aligns across 7 bases. V shed 0 bases and J 0 bases; nucleotides not matched to a gene: 10. There are 18 residues in the CDR3. The germline V gene has CDR1 SGHNT and CDR2 YENEEA. The CDR3 DNA reads TGTGCCAGCAGCTTAGATCAGGGGGGCTCGGTAGTGAACACTGAAGCTTTCTTT. Encoded protein: CASSLDQGGSVVNTEAFF.

The genes are TRBV5-4 and TRBJ1-6; possibly TRBD1 for D (6 bases). This CDR3 has 15 residues. In germline, CDR1 is SGHNT, CDR2 YYREEE (reference sequence). Trimming shortened V by 0 bases and J by 10 bases, and 14 bases separated the two germline ends. The CDR3 coding sequence is TGTGCCAGCAGCTTGGCGGGACACCCGGGGTCACCCCTCCACTTT. This encodes CASSLAGHPGSPLHF.

The chain has TRBV5-8 and TRBJ2-3; the match to TRBD1 covers 8 bases. The junction had 9 bases not matched to a gene; V was cut back by 4 bases and J by 2 bases. CDR3 length: 16 residues. CDR1 SGHTS and CDR2 YDEGEE come from the germline V gene. The CDR3 loop is CASSPRTGKATDTQYF. Here the CDR3 DNA reads TGTGCCAGCAGCCCTCGGACAGGGAAAGCCACAGATACGCAGTATTTT.

V and J are TRBV27 and TRBJ1-2, with no clear D. Germline V gene sequence: CDR1 MNHEY, CDR2 SMNVEV (reference sequence). Trimming stripped 0 bases from V and 8 bases from J, with 13 bases between. CDR3 length: 14 amino acids. The CDR3 DNA reads as TGTGCCAGCAGTTTATCGATACGGAGCGGAGGCTACACCTTC. The encoded protein is CASSLSIRSGGYTF.

The V gene is TRBV30, the J gene TRBJ2-5; the match to TRBD2 covers 7 bases. Germline assignment: CDR1 GTSNPN and CDR2 SVGIG (reference sequence). V dropped 3 bases and J dropped 1; count of bases not matched to a gene: 8. The length of the CDR3 is 15 residues. The CDR3 region is CAWSSGTSAQETQYF. The CDR3 DNA is TGTGCCTGGAGCTCCGGAACTAGCGCCCAAGAGACCCAGTACTTC.

V is TRBV28 and J is TRBJ1-5; TRBD1 matches 7 bases. V shed 1 base and J 2 bases; nucleotides not matched to a gene: 2. The CDR3 loop spans 15 amino acids. Germline CDR1 and CDR2: MDHEN and SYDVKM. Written as DNA, the CDR3 is TGTGCCAGCAGTTTATCCGGACAGGGCAATCAGCCCCAGCATTTT. Protein: CASSLSGQGNQPQHF. Combining the CDR3 with reference TRBV28 and TRBJ1-5 gives the whole variable domain DVKVTQSSRYLVKRTGEKVFLECVQDMDHENMFWYRQDPGLGLRLIYFSYDVKMKEKGDIPEGYSVSREKKERFSLILESASTNQTSMYLCASSLSGQGNQPQHFGDGTRLSIL.

The V and J genes are TRBV10-3 and TRBJ2-5; 9 nucleotides agree with TRBD1. Germline assignment: CDR1 ENHRY and CDR2 SYGVKD. The V and J ends lost 8 bases and 5 bases, in that order; junction bases with no gene match: 9. This CDR3 is built from 14 residues. CDR3 in amino acids: CAIGPQGAGETQYF. In DNA, the CDR3 is TGTGCCATCGGCCCACAGGGGGCGGGGGAGACCCAGTACTTC.

CDR3 in DNA: TGCGCCAGCAGCTTTGGGCCGGTCGCTGAAGCTTTCTTT. It is translated as CASSFGPVAEAFF. This chain uses TRBV5-1 with TRBJ1-1; unclear D gene. This CDR3 is built from 13 residues. V was shortened by 2 bases and J by 6 bases, with 11 bases between the two germline ends. From germline, CDR1 is SGHRS and CDR2 YFSETQ.

This clone was counted once. This rearrangement joins TRBV14 to TRBJ2-1; TRBD2 agrees at 9 bases. Germline assignment: CDR1 SGHDN and CDR2 FVKESK. J lost 6 bases, V lost 8 bases, and 5 bases had no gene match. CDR3 length: 13 residues. The CDR3 nucleotides are TGTGCCAGCGTTCCAGCGGGGGGCAATGAGCAGTTCTTC. As protein: CASVPAGGNEQFF.

The chain has TRBV30 and TRBJ2-2, with D tentatively TRBD1 (6 bases). CDR3 length: 15 amino acids. The ends were cut back, 0 bases at V and 3 bases at J, with 11 bases in the middle. Germline-derived CDR1 and CDR2 are GTSNPN and SVGIG (reference sequence). Written as DNA, the CDR3 is TGTGCCTGGAGTGTACACAGGGCGGACACCGGGGAGCTGTTTTTT. As protein: CAWSVHRADTGELFF.

The chain couples TRBV6-1 to TRBJ1-4; D is possibly TRBD1 (5 bases). CDR1 MNHNS and CDR2 SASEGT come from the germline V gene. V lost 1 base, J lost 6 bases, and 12 bases lay in between. CDR3 length equals 15 residues. The CDR3 nucleotides are TGTGCCAGCAGTGAAGAGGGGTTAGGGCATGAAAAACTGTTTTTT. This translates into CASSEEGLGHEKLFF.

This clone was recorded many times. CDR3 sequence (DNA): TGTGCCAGCAGCCAGCTGTTGCAGGGTTCACCCCTCCACTTT. Translated, it gives CASSQLLQGSPLHF. The J gene is TRBJ1-6, the V gene TRBV3-1 (or the pseudogene TRBV3-2); perhaps TRBD1 as D (5 bases). Trimming took off 3 bases at V and 9 bases at J, with 12 bases between the two ends. The CDR3 is 14 amino acids. Germline CDR1 LGHDT, CDR2 YNNKEL (reference sequence).

The V call is TRBV24-1, the J call TRBJ1-5; D not certain. The CDR3 loop spans 14 amino acids. CDR1 and CDR2 (germline): KGHDR, SFDVKD. V was trimmed by 5 bases and J by 2 bases, leaving 9 bases between them. The CDR3 region has the DNA TGTGCCACCAGTGCCGGCCGGGGCAATCAGCCCCAGCATTTT. This encodes CATSAGRGNQPQHF.

The chain uses TRBV5-8 and TRBJ2-7; a possible D gene is TRBD1 (5 bases). The CDR3 runs to 13 residues. V was cut by 4 bases and J by 2 bases, with 10 bases left in between. The V gene's germline CDR1 is SGHTS and CDR2 YDEGEE. The CDR3, as DNA: TGTGCCAGCAGCCCCCGGACACCCTACGAGCAGTACTTC. Encoded protein: CASSPRTPYEQYF.

V and J are TRBV28 and TRBJ2-7; 7 bases are shared with TRBD1. The germline gives CDR1 MDHEN, CDR2 SYDVKM. The CDR3 spans 12 residues. Trimming cost V 6 bases and J 5 bases; bases outside gene matches: 4. This CDR3 is CASRGTGDEQYF. The DNA for the CDR3 is TGTGCCAGCAGGGGAACAGGGGACGAGCAGTACTTC.

The rearrangement links TRBV2 to TRBJ2-5; possible D gene TRBD1, 6 bases. CDR3 length: 11 amino acids. V lost 8 bases to trimming and J lost 5 bases, with 9 bases between them. Germline loops: CDR1 SNHLY, CDR2 FYNNEI. This chain's CDR3 is CASQGSETQYF. The CDR3, as DNA: TGTGCCAGCCAGGGGAGCGAGACCCAGTACTTC.

The gene calls are TRBV3-1 (or the pseudogene TRBV3-2) and TRBJ1-5, with D hard to call. With 1 base removed from V and 4 bases from J, the gap between germline ends came to 2 bases. This CDR3 contains 12 residues. Germline V gene data show CDR1 as LGHDT and CDR2 as YNNKEL (reference sequence). CDR3 DNA: TGTGCCAGCAGCCAAGCTAATCAGCCCCAGCATTTT. This translates into CASSQANQPQHF.

The chain links TRBV11-2 to TRBJ2-1, with 7 bases that match TRBD2. This CDR3 is 16 amino acids long. Unmatched junction bases numbered 10, after V lost 0 bases and J lost 8 bases. Germline V gives CDR1 SGHAT, CDR2 FQNNGV. The CDR3 region is CASSLDHAGATYEQFF. The CDR3 DNA sequence: TGTGCCAGCAGCTTAGATCATGCGGGAGCGACCTATGAGCAGTTCTTC.

This sequence joins TRBV6-2 or TRBV6-3 and TRBJ1-2; D perhaps matches TRBD1 (5 bases). This CDR3 comprises 12 residues. V lost 5 bases, J lost 10 bases, and 14 bases lay in between. The germline V gene has CDR1 MNHEY and CDR2 SVGEGT. In DNA, the CDR3 is TGTGCCAGCAGTCTCGACAGTTTCCACTACACCTTC. This gives the protein CASSLDSFHYTF.

V usage is TRBV27 and J usage is TRBJ2-1; D may be TRBD1 (6 bases). The germline V gene has CDR1 MNHEY and CDR2 SMNVEV (reference sequence). V gave up 2 bases and J gave up 8 bases, with 13 bases separating them. CDR3 length equals 14 residues. In DNA form, the CDR3 reads TGTGCCAGCAGTTTACGGGACATTCCCTATGAGCAGTTCTTC. It translates to CASSLRDIPYEQFF.

This chain links TRBV21-1 with TRBJ1-2; the table's D call of TRBD1 was not tested on the DNA. TRBV21-1 is shown as a pseudogene. CDR3 length: 14 residues. The CDR3: CASSAQGPLSGYTF. The CDR3 DNA reads TGTGCCAGCAGCGCCCAGGGCCCCTTATCTGGCTACACCTTC.

The chain couples TRBV29-1 to TRBJ1-4; D possibly corresponds to TRBD1 (6 bases). The V end was cut by 7 bases, the J end by 3 bases, with 6 bases between. The CDR3 is made up of 11 amino acids. Germline CDR1 reads SQVTM; CDR2 reads ANQGSEA. The CDR3, as DNA: TGCAGCGCAGGGGCTAATGAAAAACTGTTTTTT. Amino acids: CSAGANEKLFF.

Remarks on this clone: The germline gene is not matched at one end of the junction; a read error may be the cause. The gene calls are TRBV6-1 and TRBJ2-2, with D perhaps TRBD2 (6 bases). Germline CDR1 reads MNHNS; CDR2 reads SASEGT. CDR3 length: 14 amino acids. CDR3 in amino acids: CASTEGRLTGELFF. In nucleotides, the CDR3 is TGTGCCAGCACTGAAGGGAGGCTCACCGGGGAGCTGTTTTTT.

The chain links TRBV5-1 to TRBJ2-1; TRBD1 matches at 7 bases. Trimming cost V 4 bases and J 8 bases; bases outside gene matches: 9. CDR1 and CDR2 from the germline V gene are SGHRS and YFSETQ. CDR3 length: 14 amino acids. The CDR3: CASSAPDRSDEQFF. Written as DNA, the CDR3 is TGCGCCAGCAGCGCCCCGGACAGGTCGGATGAGCAGTTCTTC.

The chain couples TRBV30 to TRBJ1-6; 8 bases fit TRBD1. The CDR3 has 13 amino acids. Germline CDR1 reads GTSNPN; CDR2 reads SVGIG (reference sequence). V shed 8 bases and J 7 bases; nucleotides not matched to a gene: 7. The CDR3 DNA follows: TGTGCCAGACAGGGGCTTCGGAATTCACCCCTCCACTTT. As protein: CARQGLRNSPLHF.

J is TRBJ2-3 and V is TRBV10-3; 14 bases match TRBD2. With 10 bases clipped from V and 3 bases from J, the junction kept 6 bases outside the gene matches. This CDR3 has 15 amino acids. Germline CDR1 ENHRY, CDR2 SYGVKD. The CDR3 sequence: CATLGTSGRTDTQYF. The CDR3 nucleotides are TGTGCCACCCTTGGGACTAGCGGGAGAACAGATACGCAGTATTTT.

The rearrangement joins TRBV5-5 to TRBJ2-5; 9 bases align to TRBD1. V shed 4 bases and J 1 base; nucleotides not matched to a gene: 8. In germline, CDR1 is SGHKS, CDR2 YYEKEE (reference sequence). The CDR3 is 16 residues long. CDR3 residues: CASSAQPGQGQETQYF. In DNA form, the CDR3 reads TGTGCCAGCAGCGCTCAACCGGGACAGGGCCAAGAGACCCAGTACTTC.

The chain employs TRBV19 and TRBJ1-4; 7 bases are a match to TRBD1. The V gene's germline CDR1 is LNHDA and CDR2 SQIVND (reference sequence). The V and J ends lost 6 bases and 3 bases, in that order; junction bases with no gene match: 4. This CDR3 spans 14 amino acids. In nucleotides, the CDR3 is TGTGCCAGTAGCCAACAGGGGTCTAATGAAAAACTGTTTTTT. It translates to CASSQQGSNEKLFF.